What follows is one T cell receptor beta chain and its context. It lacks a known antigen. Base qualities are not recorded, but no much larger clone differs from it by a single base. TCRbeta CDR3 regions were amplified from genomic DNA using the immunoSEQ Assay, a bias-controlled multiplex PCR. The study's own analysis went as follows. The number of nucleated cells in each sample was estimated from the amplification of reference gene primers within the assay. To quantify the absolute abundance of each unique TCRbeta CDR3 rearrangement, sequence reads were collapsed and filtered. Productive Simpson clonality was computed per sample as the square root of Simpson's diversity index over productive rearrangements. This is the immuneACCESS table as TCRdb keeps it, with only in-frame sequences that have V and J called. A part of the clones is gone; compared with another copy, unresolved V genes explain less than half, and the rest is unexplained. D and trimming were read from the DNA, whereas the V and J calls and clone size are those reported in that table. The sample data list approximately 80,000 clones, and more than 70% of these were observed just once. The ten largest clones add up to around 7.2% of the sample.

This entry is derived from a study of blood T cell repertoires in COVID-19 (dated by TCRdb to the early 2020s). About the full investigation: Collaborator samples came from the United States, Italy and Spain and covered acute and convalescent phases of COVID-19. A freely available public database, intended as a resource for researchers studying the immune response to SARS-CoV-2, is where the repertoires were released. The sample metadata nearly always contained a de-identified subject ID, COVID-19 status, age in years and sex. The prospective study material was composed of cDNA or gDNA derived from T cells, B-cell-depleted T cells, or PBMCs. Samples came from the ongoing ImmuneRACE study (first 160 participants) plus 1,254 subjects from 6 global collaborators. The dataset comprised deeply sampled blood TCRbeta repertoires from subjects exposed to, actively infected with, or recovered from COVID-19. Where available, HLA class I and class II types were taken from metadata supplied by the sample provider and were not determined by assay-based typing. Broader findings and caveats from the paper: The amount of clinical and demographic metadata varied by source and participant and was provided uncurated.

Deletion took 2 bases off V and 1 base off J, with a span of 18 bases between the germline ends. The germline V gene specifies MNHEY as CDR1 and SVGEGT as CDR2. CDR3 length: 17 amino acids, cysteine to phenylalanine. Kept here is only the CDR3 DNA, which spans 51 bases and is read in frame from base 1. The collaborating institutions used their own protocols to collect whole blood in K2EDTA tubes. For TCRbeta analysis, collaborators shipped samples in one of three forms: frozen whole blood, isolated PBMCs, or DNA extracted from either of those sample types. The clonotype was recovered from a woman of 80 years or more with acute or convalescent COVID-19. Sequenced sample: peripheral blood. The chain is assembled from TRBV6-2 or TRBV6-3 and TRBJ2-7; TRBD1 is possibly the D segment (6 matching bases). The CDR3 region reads CASSYMDSNSLSYEQYF. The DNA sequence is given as TGTGCCAGCAGTTACATGGACAGCAACTCCCTTTCCTACGAGCAGTACTTC.